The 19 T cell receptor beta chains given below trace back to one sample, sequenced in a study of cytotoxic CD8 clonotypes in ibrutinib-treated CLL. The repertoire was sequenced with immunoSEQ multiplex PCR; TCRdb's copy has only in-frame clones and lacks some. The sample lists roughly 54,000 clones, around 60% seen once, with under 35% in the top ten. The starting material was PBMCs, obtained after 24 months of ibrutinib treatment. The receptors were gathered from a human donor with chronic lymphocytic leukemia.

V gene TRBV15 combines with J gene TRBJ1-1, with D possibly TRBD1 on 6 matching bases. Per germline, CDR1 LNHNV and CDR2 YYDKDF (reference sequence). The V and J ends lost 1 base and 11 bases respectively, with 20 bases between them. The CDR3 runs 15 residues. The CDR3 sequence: CATSRGREGGTIAFF. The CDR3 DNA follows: TGTGCCACCAGCAGAGGCCGGGAGGGGGGCACAATCGCTTTCTTT.

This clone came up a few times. This CDR3 reads CASSLDLIRDRNTEAFF. The CDR3 DNA sequence: TGTGCCAGCAGCTTAGATCTTATTAGGGACCGGAACACTGAAGCTTTCTTT. The V call is TRBV11-3, the J call TRBJ1-1; maybe TRBD1 (5 bases). The CDR3 totals 17 residues. Per germline, CDR1 SGHNT and CDR2 YENEEA. The V end was cut by 0 bases, the J end by 1 base, with 15 bases between.

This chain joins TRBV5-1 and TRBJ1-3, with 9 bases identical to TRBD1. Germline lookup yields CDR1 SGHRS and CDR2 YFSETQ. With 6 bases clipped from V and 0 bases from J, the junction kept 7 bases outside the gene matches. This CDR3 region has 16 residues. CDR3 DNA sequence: TGCGCCAGCACCGACAGGGGGGGAAGCTCTGGAAACACCATATATTTT. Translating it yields CASTDRGGSSGNTIYF.

The CDR3 nucleotides read TGCGCCAGCAGCTTCCAGGAAGCCCTTTACGAGCAGTACTTC. Translated, it gives CASSFQEALYEQYF. The genes are TRBV5-1 and TRBJ2-7; D unclear. Germline values: CDR1 SGHRS, CDR2 YFSETQ. The CDR3 runs 14 residues. V lost 2 bases, J lost 4 bases, and 13 bases lay in between. The full variable domain, completed using reference TRBV5-1 and TRBJ2-7, is KAGVTQTPRYLIKTRGQQVTLSCSPISGHRSVSWYQQTPGQGLQFLFEYFSETQRNKGNFPGRFSGRQFSNSRSEMNVSTLELGDSALYLCASSFQEALYEQYFGPGTRLTVT.

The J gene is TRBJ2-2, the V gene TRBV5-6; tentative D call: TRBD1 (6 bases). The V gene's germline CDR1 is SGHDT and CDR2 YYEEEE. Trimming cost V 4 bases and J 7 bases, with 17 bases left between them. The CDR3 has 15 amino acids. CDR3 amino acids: CASSSTGIRGGELFF. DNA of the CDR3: TGTGCCAGCAGCAGCACAGGGATTCGGGGCGGGGAGCTGTTTTTT.

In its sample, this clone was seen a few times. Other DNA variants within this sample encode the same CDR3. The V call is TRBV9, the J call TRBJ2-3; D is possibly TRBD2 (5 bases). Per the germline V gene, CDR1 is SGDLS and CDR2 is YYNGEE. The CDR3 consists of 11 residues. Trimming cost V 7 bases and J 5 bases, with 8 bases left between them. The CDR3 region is CASSRGDTQYF. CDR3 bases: TGTGCCAGCTCTCGGGGAGATACGCAGTATTTT.

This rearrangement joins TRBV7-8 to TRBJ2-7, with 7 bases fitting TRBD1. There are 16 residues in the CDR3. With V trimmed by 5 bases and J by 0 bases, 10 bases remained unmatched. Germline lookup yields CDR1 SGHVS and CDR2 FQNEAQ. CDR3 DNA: TGTGCCAGCAGCCCGTTCTCCGGGACAGCCTCCTACGAGCAGTACTTC. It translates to CASSPFSGTASYEQYF.

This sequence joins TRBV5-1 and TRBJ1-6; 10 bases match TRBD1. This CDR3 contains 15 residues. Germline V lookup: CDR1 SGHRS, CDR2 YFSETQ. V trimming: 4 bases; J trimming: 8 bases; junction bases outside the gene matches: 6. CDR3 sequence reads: CASSQGGTGDSPLHF. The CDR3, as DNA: TGCGCCAGCAGCCAGGGGGGGACAGGGGATTCACCCCTCCACTTT.

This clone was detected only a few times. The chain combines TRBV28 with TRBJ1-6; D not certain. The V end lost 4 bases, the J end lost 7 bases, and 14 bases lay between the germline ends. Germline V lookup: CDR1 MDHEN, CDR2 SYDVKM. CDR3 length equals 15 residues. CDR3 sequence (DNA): TGTGCCAGCAGTTCTTTAATGGGCGTCAATTCACCCCTCCACTTT. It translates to CASSSLMGVNSPLHF. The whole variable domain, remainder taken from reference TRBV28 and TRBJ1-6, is DVKVTQSSRYLVKRTGEKVFLECVQDMDHENMFWYRQDPGLGLRLIYFSYDVKMKEKGDIPEGYSVSREKKERFSLILESASTNQTSMYLCASSSLMGVNSPLHFGNGTRLTVT.

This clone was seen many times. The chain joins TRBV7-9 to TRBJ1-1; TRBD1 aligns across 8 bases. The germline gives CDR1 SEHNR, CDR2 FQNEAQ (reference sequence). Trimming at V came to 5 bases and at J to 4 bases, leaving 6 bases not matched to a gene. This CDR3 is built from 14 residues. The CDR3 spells CASSGQGEGTEAFF. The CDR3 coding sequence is TGTGCCAGCAGCGGACAGGGCGAGGGCACTGAAGCTTTCTTT.

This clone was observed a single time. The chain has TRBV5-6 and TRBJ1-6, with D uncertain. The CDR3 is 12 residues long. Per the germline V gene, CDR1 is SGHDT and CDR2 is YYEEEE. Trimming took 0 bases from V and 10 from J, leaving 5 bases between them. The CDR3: CASSLDSSPLHF. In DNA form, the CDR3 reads TGTGCCAGCAGCTTGGATTCGTCACCCCTCCACTTT.

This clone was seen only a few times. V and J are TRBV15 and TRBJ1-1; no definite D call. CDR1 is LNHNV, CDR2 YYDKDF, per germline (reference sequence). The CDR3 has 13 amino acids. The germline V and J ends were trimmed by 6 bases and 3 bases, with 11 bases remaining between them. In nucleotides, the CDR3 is TGTGCCACCAGGCAGGCCGACTACACTGAAGCTTTCTTT. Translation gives CATRQADYTEAFF.

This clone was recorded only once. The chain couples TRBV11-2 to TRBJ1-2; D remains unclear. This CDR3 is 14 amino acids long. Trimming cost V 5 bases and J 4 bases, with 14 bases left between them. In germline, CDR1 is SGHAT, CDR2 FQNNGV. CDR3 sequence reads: CASSAVGELYGYTF. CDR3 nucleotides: TGTGCCAGCAGCGCCGTCGGGGAGCTCTATGGCTACACCTTC.

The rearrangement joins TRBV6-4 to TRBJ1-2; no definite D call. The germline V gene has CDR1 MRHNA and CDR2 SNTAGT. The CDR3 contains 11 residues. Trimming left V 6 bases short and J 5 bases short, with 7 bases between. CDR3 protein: CASRPRYGYTF. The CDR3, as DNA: TGTGCCAGCAGGCCTCGGTATGGCTACACCTTC.

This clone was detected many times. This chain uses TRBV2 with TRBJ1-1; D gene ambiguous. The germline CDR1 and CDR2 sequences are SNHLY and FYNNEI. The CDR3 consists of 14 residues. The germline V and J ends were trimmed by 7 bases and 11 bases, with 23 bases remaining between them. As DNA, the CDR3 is TGTGCCAGCACCGAGCAAGGACCGTCCCAGTCGGCTTTCTTT. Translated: CASTEQGPSQSAFF.

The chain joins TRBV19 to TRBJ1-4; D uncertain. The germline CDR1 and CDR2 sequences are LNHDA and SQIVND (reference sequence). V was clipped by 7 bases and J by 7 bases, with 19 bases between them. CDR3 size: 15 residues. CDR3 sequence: CASTLRGFLGEKLFF. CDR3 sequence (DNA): TGTGCCAGTACCTTACGAGGTTTCTTAGGTGAAAAACTGTTTTTT.

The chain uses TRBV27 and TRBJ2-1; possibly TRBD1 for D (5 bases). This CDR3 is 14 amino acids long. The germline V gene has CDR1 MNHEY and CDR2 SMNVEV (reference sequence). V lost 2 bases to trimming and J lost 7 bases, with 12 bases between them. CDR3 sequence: CASSLGAGRNEQFF. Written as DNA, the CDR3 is TGTGCCAGCAGTTTAGGGGCAGGGCGGAATGAGCAGTTCTTC.

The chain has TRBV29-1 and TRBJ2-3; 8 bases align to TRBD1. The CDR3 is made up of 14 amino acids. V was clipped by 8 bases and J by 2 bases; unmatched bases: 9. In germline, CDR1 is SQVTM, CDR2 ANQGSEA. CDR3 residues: CSPDDRGLTDTQYF. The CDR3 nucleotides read TGCAGCCCTGACGACAGGGGACTCACAGATACGCAGTATTTT.

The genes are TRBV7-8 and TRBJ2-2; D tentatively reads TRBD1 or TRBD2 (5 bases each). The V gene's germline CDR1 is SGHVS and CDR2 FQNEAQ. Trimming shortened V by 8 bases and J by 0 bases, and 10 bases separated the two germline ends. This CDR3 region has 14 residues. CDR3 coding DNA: TGTGCCAGCTTGTGGGACCCGAACACCGGGGAGCTGTTTTTT. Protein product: CASLWDPNTGELFF.